This TCR beta chain is drawn from a study of cytomegalovirus exposure and HLA in healthy donors. General study points: Most observed TCR sequences were rare, whereas some public TCRs were detected in many donors. According to a later analysis, TCR clusters from the first cohort tended to co-occur in the 120 or so validation repertoires.

Comment on this clone: Its antigen is currently unknown.

The CDR3 totals 16 residues. Germline lookup yields CDR1 SGDLS and CDR2 YYNGEE. The junction had 5 bases not matched to a gene; V was cut back by 4 bases and J by 2 bases. The assay was immunoSEQ multiplex PCR, and TCRdb's table has in-frame clones only and misses some. The table has about 190,000 clones, about four fifths seen once. The chain uses TRBV9 and TRBJ1-6, with 8 bases aligning to TRBD1. The receptor was derived from a woman aged 18-29 years in good health and CMV-seropositive. The specimen sequenced was PBMCs. The chain's CDR3 is CASSQTGVAYNSPLHF. CDR3 sequence (DNA): TGTGCCAGCAGCCAGACAGGGGTGGCCTATAATTCACCCCTCCACTTT.